This T cell receptor (beta chain) was recorded in a study of blood T cell repertoires in COVID-19. Looking at the study overall: Whether acute or convalescent, the COVID-19 samples came from the United States, Italy and Spain. PBMCs, B-cell-depleted T cells, or T cells provided the cDNA or gDNA that made up the material.

Assay: immunoSEQ multiplex PCR; the TCRdb copy retains only in-frame clones and omits some. Found here are about 220,000 clones, 80% to 85% of them singletons; the top ten hold approximately 6.8%. CDR3 length: 14 amino acids. The germline gives CDR1 MDHEN, CDR2 SYDVKM. V dropped 3 bases and J dropped 4 bases, with 9 bases sitting between them. Recruits, aged roughly 18 to 95 years, lived in 24 US areas. Self-reported history from a screening survey and questionnaire set each donor's cohort. This clone was counted a single time. The specimen sequenced was PBMCs or T cells enriched from blood (not recorded which). The V call is TRBV28, the J call TRBJ2-2; tentatively, D is TRBD1 (5 bases). This TCR came from a woman in her thirties or forties who had recovered from COVID-19. DNA of the CDR3: TGTGCCAGCAGTTTGTACCAGGGCACCGGGGAGCTGTTTTTT. Protein: CASSLYQGTGELFF.